Each of the 22 T cell receptor beta chains below was sequenced from the same sample in a study of T cell responses to AZD1222 COVID-19 vaccine. TCRdb keeps only in-frame clones here, not all; method: immunoSEQ multiplex PCR. The table lists 60,000 to 75,000 clones, over 75% of them singletons. The starting material was peripheral blood, obtained on day 0 of AZD1222 vaccination. The receptors were sampled from an adult in good health.

The chain is built from TRBV13 and TRBJ1-1; D remains unclear. Germline loops: CDR1 PRHDT, CDR2 FYEKMQ (reference sequence). The CDR3 length is 13 residues. The V end was cut by 2 bases, the J end by 1 base, with 5 bases between. DNA for the CDR3: TGTGCCAGCAGCTTAAGACAGAACACTGAAGCTTTCTTT. This encodes CASSLRQNTEAFF.

The chain couples TRBV10-1 to TRBJ2-7, with D unresolved. Trimming pared 0 bases from V and 4 bases from J, leaving 13 bases between. The germline CDR1 and CDR2 sequences are WNHNN and SYGVQD (reference sequence). The CDR3 spans 15 residues. The CDR3 DNA reads as TGCGCCAGCAGTGAGTCGAAACGGGCCGCGTACGAGCAGTACTTC. Translation gives CASSESKRAAYEQYF.

The J gene is TRBJ2-1, the V gene TRBV7-3; no firm D call. V was trimmed by 5 bases and J by 8 bases, leaving 19 bases between them. Germline loops: CDR1 SGHTA, CDR2 FQGTGA. CDR3 size: 15 residues. The CDR3 region is CASSPSPWGTDEQFF. CDR3 nucleotides: TGTGCCAGCAGCCCTTCCCCTTGGGGTACGGATGAGCAGTTCTTC.

The chain uses TRBV19 and TRBJ2-5; 7 bases match TRBD1. The ends lost 5 bases at V and 9 bases at J; junction bases unmatched: 15. CDR3 size: 15 residues. The germline CDR1 and CDR2 sequences are LNHDA and SQIVND (reference sequence). The CDR3 sequence: CASSVNAGTVRAQYF. For the CDR3, the DNA is TGTGCCAGTAGTGTCAACGCCGGGACAGTTAGGGCCCAGTACTTC.

V is TRBV28 and J is TRBJ2-7; D is tentatively TRBD1 or TRBD2 (5 bases each). This CDR3 has 14 amino acids. V was clipped by 1 base and J by 12 bases, with 19 bases between them. Germline-derived CDR1 and CDR2 are MDHEN and SYDVKM. This CDR3 is CASSLYSLGTHSYF. The CDR3 coding sequence is TGTGCCAGCAGTTTATATTCCCTCGGGACCCACTCGTACTTC.

J is TRBJ1-2 and V is TRBV12-5; a possible D gene is TRBD1 (5 bases). Per the germline V gene, CDR1 is LGHNT and CDR2 is FRNRAP. V was clipped by 6 bases and J by 5 bases, with 16 bases between them. The CDR3 is made up of 14 amino acids. DNA of the CDR3: TGTGCTAGTGGATCGTCGGATGGGGGGTATGGCTACACCTTC. Translating it yields CASGSSDGGYGYTF.

V gene TRBV4-1 combines with J gene TRBJ2-2, with 12 bases that match TRBD2. Trimming removed 4 bases from V and 6 bases from J; junction bases left unmatched: 6. Germline V gene sequence: CDR1 MGHRA, CDR2 YSYEKL. The length of the CDR3 is 16 residues. DNA for the CDR3: TGCGCCAGCAGCCGGGACGCTAGCGGGGGGGCCGGGGAGCTGTTTTTT. It codes for CASSRDASGGAGELFF.

The V and J genes are TRBV28 and TRBJ1-3, with a tentative D call TRBD1 (5 bases). V dropped 9 bases and J dropped 4 bases, with 7 bases sitting between them. This CDR3 is 11 amino acids long. Per the germline V gene, CDR1 is MDHEN and CDR2 is SYDVKM. CDR3 protein: CASGGGNTIYF. CDR3 nucleotides: TGTGCCAGTGGGGGAGGAAACACCATATATTTT.

V and J are TRBV19 and TRBJ1-2; a possible D gene is TRBD1 (6 bases). Trimming took 10 bases from V and 5 from J, leaving 17 bases between them. Germline CDR1 is LNHDA and CDR2 is SQIVND (reference sequence). This CDR3 contains 13 residues. The CDR3 is CATLQGPTYGYTF. In nucleotides, the CDR3 is TGTGCCACCTTACAGGGACCTACGTATGGCTACACCTTC.

This chain connects TRBV6-5 to TRBJ1-2; D ambiguous. There are 15 residues in the CDR3. Germline CDR1 MNHEY, CDR2 SVGAGI. Deletions cut 5 bases from V and 2 bases from J, with 15 bases between. As DNA, the CDR3 is TGTGCCAGCAGTATCGCCGGACGCTTCAACTATGGCTACACCTTC. This codes for CASSIAGRFNYGYTF.

V and J are TRBV4-2 and TRBJ2-1; 8 bases fit TRBD2. The CDR3 contains 17 residues. The germline CDR1 and CDR2 sequences are LGHNA and YNFKEQ. The junction had 11 bases not matched to a gene; V was cut back by 2 bases and J by 5 bases. The DNA for the CDR3 is TGTGCCAGCAGCCAAAGGCCAGCGGGGGCAGGGGACAATGAGCAGTTCTTC. Translation gives CASSQRPAGAGDNEQFF.

This clone was detected only once. V usage is TRBV10-3 and J usage is TRBJ1-2; 7 bases agree with TRBD1. The germline V gene has CDR1 ENHRY and CDR2 SYGVKD. With V trimmed by 10 bases and J by 0 bases, 5 bases remained unmatched. The CDR3 spans 13 residues. This CDR3 is CASGDRANYGYTF. The CDR3 region has the DNA TGTGCCAGCGGAGACAGGGCTAACTATGGCTACACCTTC.

The CDR3 region is CASSWGWAVNSPLHF. The CDR3, as DNA: TGTGCCAGCAGCTGGGGTTGGGCGGTCAATTCACCCCTCCACTTT. This chain uses TRBV7-8 with TRBJ1-6; D is undetermined. V dropped 4 bases and J dropped 7 bases, with 14 bases sitting between them. The CDR3 spans 15 residues. The germline V gene encodes CDR1 SGHVS and CDR2 FQNEAQ.

The chain has TRBV15 and TRBJ2-3; 7 bases fit TRBD2. The V gene's germline CDR1 is LNHNV and CDR2 YYDKDF (reference sequence). V shed 5 bases and J 6 bases; nucleotides not matched to a gene: 11. CDR3 size: 15 residues. CDR3 in DNA: TGTGCCACCAGCCCCCCCGGGAGGCGCCCGGATACGCAGTATTTT. It is translated as CATSPPGRRPDTQYF.

The gene calls are TRBV5-4 and TRBJ2-7; 7 bases agree with TRBD2. J was trimmed by 2 bases and V by 4 bases; bases with no gene match: 6. There are 14 residues in the CDR3. CDR1 is SGHNT, CDR2 YYREEE, per germline (reference sequence). The CDR3 here is CASSGAGVPYEQYF. For the CDR3, the DNA is TGTGCCAGCAGCGGGGCGGGAGTTCCCTACGAGCAGTACTTC.

This chain joins TRBV19 and TRBJ1-6, with 8 bases aligning to TRBD1. The CDR3 contains 15 residues. The trim removed 7 bases at V and 7 bases at J, leaving 9 bases unmatched. Germline V lookup: CDR1 LNHDA, CDR2 SQIVND (reference sequence). CDR3 coding DNA: TGTGCCAGTACGATACAGGGGGACAGGAATTCACCCCTCCACTTT. This translates into CASTIQGDRNSPLHF. The full variable domain, completed using reference TRBV19 and TRBJ1-6, is DGGITQSPKYLFRKEGQNVTLSCEQNLNHDAMYWYRQDPGQGLRLIYYSQIVNDFQKGDIAEGYSVSREKKESFPLTVTSAQKNPTAFYLCASTIQGDRNSPLHFGNGTRLTVT.

This clone was observed once. The chain couples TRBV27 to TRBJ2-1; the match to TRBD1 covers 9 bases. The CDR3 has 16 amino acids. The V gene's germline CDR1 is MNHEY and CDR2 SMNVEV (reference sequence). The ends lost 5 bases at V and 1 base at J; junction bases unmatched: 6. CDR3 loop: CASSRSGTGSYNEQFF. The CDR3 DNA is TGTGCCAGCAGTCGCTCCGGGACAGGGTCCTACAATGAGCAGTTCTTC.

CDR3 nucleotide sequence: TGTGCCAGCAGCCAAGGGTGGTATGAGCAGTTCTTC. This gives the protein CASSQGWYEQFF. The J gene is TRBJ2-1, the V gene TRBV14; D not certain. Germline lookup yields CDR1 SGHDN and CDR2 FVKESK. There are 12 residues in the CDR3. The germline V and J ends were trimmed by 1 base and 8 bases, with 6 bases remaining between them.

This clone was counted once. This chain links TRBV5-1 with TRBJ1-1; D is unclear. This CDR3 is 14 amino acids long. CDR1 and CDR2 from the germline V gene are SGHRS and YFSETQ. Trimming removed 8 bases from V and 0 bases from J, with 14 bases in between. CDR3: CASKLEQVNTEAFF. The CDR3 DNA follows: TGCGCCAGTAAGCTCGAGCAGGTGAACACTGAAGCTTTCTTT.

The genes are TRBV18 and TRBJ2-5; 12 nucleotides align to TRBD2. After removal of 4 bases from V and 5 bases from J, the junction contained 2 bases not matched to a gene. This CDR3 has 14 amino acids. Germline V gene sequence: CDR1 KGHSH, CDR2 LQKENI. CDR3 DNA: TGTGCCAGCTCACGACTAGCGGGGGCTGAGACCCAGTACTTC. Translation gives CASSRLAGAETQYF.

The CDR3 region is CASSPGTGGRTGELFF. Written as DNA, the CDR3 is TGCGCCAGCAGCCCAGGGACAGGGGGCCGCACCGGGGAGCTGTTTTTT. The V call is TRBV5-1, the J call TRBJ2-2; 12 bases map to TRBD1. Per germline, CDR1 SGHRS and CDR2 YFSETQ. After removal of 4 bases from V and 4 bases from J, the junction contained 5 bases not matched to a gene. The CDR3 covers 16 residues.

This clone was seen a few times. This chain joins TRBV28 and TRBJ1-4; TRBD1 matches 10 bases. With V trimmed by 2 bases and J by 6 bases, 3 bases remained unmatched. In germline, CDR1 is MDHEN, CDR2 SYDVKM. There are 15 residues in the CDR3. CDR3 DNA sequence: TGTGCCAGCAGTTTAATGGGGACAGGGGATGAAAAACTGTTTTTT. It specifies CASSLMGTGDEKLFF. Full variable domain (remainder filled in from reference TRBV28 and TRBJ1-4): DVKVTQSSRYLVKRTGEKVFLECVQDMDHENMFWYRQDPGLGLRLIYFSYDVKMKEKGDIPEGYSVSREKKERFSLILESASTNQTSMYLCASSLMGTGDEKLFFGSGTQLSVL.